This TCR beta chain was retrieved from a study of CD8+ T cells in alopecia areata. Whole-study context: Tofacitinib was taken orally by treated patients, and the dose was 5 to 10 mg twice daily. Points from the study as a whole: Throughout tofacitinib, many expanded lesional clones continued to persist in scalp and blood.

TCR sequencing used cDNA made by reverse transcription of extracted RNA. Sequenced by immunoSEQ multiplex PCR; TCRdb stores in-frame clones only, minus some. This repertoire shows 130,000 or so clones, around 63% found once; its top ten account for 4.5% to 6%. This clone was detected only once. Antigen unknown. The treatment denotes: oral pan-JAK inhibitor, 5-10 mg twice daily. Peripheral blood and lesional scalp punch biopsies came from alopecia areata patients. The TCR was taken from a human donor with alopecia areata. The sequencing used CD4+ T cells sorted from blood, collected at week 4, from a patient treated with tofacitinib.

CDR3 amino acids: CASRQTGEQYF. DNA for the CDR3: TGTGCCAGCCGGCAAACAGGCGAGCAGTACTTC. The rearrangement uses TRBV25-1 and TRBJ2-7, with TRBD1 as a possible D gene (5 bases). Germline loops: CDR1 MGHDK, CDR2 SYGVNS. This CDR3 is 11 amino acids long. Trimming took 8 bases from V and 6 from J, leaving 11 bases between them.